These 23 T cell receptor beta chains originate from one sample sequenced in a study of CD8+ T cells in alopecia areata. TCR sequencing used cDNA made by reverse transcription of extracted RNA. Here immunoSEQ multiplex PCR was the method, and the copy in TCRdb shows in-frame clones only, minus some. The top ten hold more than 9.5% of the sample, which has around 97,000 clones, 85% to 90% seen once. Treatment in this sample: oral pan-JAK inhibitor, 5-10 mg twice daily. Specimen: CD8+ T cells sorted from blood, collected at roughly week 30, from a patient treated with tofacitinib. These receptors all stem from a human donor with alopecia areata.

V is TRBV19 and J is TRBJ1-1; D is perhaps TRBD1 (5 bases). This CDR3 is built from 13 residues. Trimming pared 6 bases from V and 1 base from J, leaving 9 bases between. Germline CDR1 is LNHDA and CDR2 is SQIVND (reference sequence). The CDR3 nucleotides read TGTGCCAGTAGCGGACACCCGAACACTGAAGCTTTCTTT. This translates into CASSGHPNTEAFF.

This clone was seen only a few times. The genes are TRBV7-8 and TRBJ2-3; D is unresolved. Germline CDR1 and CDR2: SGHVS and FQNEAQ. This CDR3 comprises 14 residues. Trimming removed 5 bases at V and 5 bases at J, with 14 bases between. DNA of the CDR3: TGTGCCAGCAGCGAGACTGGACCTGAAGATACGCAGTATTTT. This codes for CASSETGPEDTQYF.

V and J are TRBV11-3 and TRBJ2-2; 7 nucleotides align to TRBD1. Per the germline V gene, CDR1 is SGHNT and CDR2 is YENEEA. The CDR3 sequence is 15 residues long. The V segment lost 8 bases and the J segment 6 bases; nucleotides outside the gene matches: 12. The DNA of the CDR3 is TGTGCCAGCGCCGCTGAACAGGGGCCAGCCGGGGAGCTGTTTTTT. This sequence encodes CASAAEQGPAGELFF.

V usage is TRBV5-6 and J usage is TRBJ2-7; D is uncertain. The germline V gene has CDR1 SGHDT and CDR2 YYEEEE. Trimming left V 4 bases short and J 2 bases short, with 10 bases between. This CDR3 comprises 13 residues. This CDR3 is CASSMTGTYEQYF. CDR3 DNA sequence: TGTGCCAGCAGCATGACTGGTACCTACGAGCAGTACTTC.

In DNA, the CDR3 is TGTGCCAGCAGCTTACCGGCTAGCGGGGGCCAAGATACGCAGTATTTT. It codes for CASSLPASGGQDTQYF. The chain carries TRBV7-8 and TRBJ2-3, with 10 bases that match TRBD2. This CDR3 region has 16 residues. Germline values: CDR1 SGHVS, CDR2 FQNEAQ. With V trimmed by 2 bases and J by 5 bases, 7 bases remained unmatched.

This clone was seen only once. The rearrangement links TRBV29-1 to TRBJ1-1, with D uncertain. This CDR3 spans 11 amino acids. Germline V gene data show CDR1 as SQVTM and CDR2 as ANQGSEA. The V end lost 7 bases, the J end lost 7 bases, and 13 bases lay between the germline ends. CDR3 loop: CSAWEALEAFF. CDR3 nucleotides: TGCAGCGCCTGGGAGGCCCTTGAAGCTTTCTTT.

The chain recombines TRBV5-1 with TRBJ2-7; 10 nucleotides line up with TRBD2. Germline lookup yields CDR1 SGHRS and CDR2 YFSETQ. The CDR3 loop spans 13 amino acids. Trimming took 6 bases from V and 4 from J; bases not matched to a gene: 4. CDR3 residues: CASKETSGYEQYF. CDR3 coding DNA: TGCGCCAGCAAGGAGACTAGCGGGTACGAGCAGTACTTC.

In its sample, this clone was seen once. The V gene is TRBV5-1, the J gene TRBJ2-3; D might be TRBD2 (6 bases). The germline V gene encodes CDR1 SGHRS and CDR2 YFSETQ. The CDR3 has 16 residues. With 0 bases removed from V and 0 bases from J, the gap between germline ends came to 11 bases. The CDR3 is CASSLGDSPSTDTQYF. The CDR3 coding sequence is TGCGCCAGCAGCTTGGGGGACTCCCCTAGCACAGATACGCAGTATTTT. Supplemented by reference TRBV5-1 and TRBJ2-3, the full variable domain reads KAGVTQTPRYLIKTRGQQVTLSCSPISGHRSVSWYQQTPGQGLQFLFEYFSETQRNKGNFPGRFSGRQFSNSRSEMNVSTLELGDSALYLCASSLGDSPSTDTQYFGPGTRLTVL.

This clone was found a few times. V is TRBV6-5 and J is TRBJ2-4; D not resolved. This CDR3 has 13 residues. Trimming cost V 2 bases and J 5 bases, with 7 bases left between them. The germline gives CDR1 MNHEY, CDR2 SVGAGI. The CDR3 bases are TGTGCCAGCAGTTACGGGTTCGAAAACATTCAGTACTTC. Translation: CASSYGFENIQYF.

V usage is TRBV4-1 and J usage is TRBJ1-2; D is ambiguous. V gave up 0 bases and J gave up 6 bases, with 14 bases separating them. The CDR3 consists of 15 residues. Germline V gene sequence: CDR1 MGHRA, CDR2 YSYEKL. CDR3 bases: TGCGCCAGCAGCCAAGATCCAGGCAGTGTCGATGGCTACACCTTC. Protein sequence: CASSQDPGSVDGYTF.

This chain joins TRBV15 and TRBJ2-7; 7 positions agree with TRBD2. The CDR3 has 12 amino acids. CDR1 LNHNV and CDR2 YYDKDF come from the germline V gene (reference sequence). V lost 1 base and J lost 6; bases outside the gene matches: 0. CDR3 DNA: TGTGCCACCAGCAGAGGGGGGGGCGAGCAGTACTTC. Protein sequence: CATSRGGGEQYF.

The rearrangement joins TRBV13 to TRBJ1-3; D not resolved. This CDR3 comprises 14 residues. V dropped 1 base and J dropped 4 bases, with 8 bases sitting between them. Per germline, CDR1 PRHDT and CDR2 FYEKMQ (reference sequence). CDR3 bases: TGTGCCAGCAGCTTAGCACCCCTCGGAAACACCATATATTTT. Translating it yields CASSLAPLGNTIYF.

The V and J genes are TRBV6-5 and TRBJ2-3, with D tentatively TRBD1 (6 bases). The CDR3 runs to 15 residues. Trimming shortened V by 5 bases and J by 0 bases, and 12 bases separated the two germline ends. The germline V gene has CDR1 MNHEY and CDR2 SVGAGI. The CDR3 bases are TGTGCCAGCAGTGCCACAGGGTCTAGCACAGATACGCAGTATTTT. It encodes CASSATGSSTDTQYF.

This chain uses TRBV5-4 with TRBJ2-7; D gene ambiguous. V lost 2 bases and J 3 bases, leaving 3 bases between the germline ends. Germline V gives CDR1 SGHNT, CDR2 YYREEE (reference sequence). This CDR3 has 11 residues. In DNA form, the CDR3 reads TGTGCCAGCAGCTTCGGCTACGAGCAGTACTTC. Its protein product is CASSFGYEQYF. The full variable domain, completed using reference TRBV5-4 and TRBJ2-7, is ETGVTQSPTHLIKTRGQQVTLRCSSQSGHNTVSWYQQALGQGPQFIFQYYREEENGRGNFPPRFSGLQFPNYSSELNVNALELDDSALYLCASSFGYEQYFGPGTRLTVT.

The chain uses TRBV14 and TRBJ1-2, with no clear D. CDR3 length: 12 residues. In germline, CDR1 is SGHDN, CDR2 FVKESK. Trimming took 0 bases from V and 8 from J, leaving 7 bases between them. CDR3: CASSQEGSGYTF. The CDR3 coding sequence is TGTGCCAGCAGCCAAGAAGGGAGCGGCTACACCTTC.

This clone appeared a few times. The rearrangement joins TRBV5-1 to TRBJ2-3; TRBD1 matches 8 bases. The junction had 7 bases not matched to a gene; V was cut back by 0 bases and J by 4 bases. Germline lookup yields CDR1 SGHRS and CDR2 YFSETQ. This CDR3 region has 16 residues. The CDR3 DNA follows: TGCGCCAGCAGCTTGGAGGGGACAGGTACCCCAGATACGCAGTATTTT. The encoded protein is CASSLEGTGTPDTQYF.

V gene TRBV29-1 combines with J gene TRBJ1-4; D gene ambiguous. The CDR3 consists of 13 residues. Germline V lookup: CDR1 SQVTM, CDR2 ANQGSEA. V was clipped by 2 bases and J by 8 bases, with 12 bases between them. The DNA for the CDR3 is TGCAGCGTTGAACTCGACGGGCCCGAAAAACTGTTTTTT. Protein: CSVELDGPEKLFF.

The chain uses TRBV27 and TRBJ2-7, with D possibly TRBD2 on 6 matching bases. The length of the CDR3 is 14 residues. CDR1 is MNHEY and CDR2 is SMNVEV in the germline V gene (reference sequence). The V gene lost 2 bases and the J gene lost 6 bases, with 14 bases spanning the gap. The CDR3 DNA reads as TGTGCCAGCAGTTTAATGGACGGGGGTGGCGAGCAGTACTTC. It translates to CASSLMDGGGEQYF.

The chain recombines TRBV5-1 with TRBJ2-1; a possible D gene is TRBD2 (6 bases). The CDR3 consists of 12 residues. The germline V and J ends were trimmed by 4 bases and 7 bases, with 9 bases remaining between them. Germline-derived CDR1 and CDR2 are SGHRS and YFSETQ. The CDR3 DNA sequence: TGCGCCAGCAGCCCAGGGACTAATGAGCAGTTCTTC. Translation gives CASSPGTNEQFF.

Written as DNA, the CDR3 is TGTGCCATCAGTGAGTTGGGACCAAACGAGCTGTTTTTT. Protein: CAISELGPNELFF. The chain couples TRBV10-3 to TRBJ2-2; possibly TRBD1 or TRBD2 for D (5 bases each). The V gene lost 1 base and the J gene lost 11 bases, with 11 bases spanning the gap. The germline gives CDR1 ENHRY, CDR2 SYGVKD. This CDR3 comprises 13 residues.

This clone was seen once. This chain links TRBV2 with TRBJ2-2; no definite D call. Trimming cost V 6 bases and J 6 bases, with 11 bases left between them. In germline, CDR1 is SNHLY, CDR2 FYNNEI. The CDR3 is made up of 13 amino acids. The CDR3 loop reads CASSNLDAGELFF. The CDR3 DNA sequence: TGTGCCAGCAGCAATCTGGATGCCGGGGAGCTGTTTTTT.

The chain's CDR3 is CASSEGGALTYEQYF. The CDR3 nucleotides are TGTGCCAGCAGTGAAGGCGGGGCTCTAACCTACGAGCAGTACTTC. J is TRBJ2-7 and V is TRBV2; tentatively, D is TRBD2 (6 bases). CDR1 SNHLY and CDR2 FYNNEI come from the germline V gene. V dropped 1 base and J dropped 2 bases, with 12 bases sitting between them. The CDR3 has 15 amino acids.

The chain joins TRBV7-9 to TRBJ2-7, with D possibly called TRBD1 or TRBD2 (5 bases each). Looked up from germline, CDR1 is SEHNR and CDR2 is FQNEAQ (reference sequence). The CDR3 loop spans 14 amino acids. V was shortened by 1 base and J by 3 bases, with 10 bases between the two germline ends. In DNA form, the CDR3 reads TGTGCCAGCAGCTTAGGGGGGATTAGCTACGAGCAGTACTTC. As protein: CASSLGGISYEQYF.